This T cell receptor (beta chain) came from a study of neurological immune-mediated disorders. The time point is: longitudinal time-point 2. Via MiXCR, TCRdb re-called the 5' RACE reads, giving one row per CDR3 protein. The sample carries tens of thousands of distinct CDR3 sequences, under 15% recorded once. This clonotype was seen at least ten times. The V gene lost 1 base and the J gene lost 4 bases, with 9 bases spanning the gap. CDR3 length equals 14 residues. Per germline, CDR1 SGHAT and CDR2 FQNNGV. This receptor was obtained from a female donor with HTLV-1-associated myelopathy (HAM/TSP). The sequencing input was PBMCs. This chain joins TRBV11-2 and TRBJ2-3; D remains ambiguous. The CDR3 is CASSLGLIPDTQYF. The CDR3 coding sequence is TGTGCCAGCAGCTTAGGTTTGATCCCAGATACGCAGTATTTT.